This is a list of T cell receptor beta chains from one sample in a study of shared clonotypes between healthy human individuals. Profiled with immunoSEQ multiplex PCR; TCRdb holds only in-frame clones, not every one. The sample yields some 2,400,000 clones, 90% to 96% seen once. The sample was naive CD4+ T cells sorted from blood. The receptors shown here come from a man between 18 and 29 years old in good health. CDR3s include the opening cysteine and the closing phenylalanine or tryptophan. D genes are given only for firm matches. Not all rows give a size; the values are once, few, many and, for expanded clones, a class.

TGTGCCAGCAGCGTAGAGCTAGCGGGGGGCCAAGATACGCAGTATTTT | CASSVELAGGQDTQYF | TRBD2 | TRBJ2-3 | NA | TRBV9
TGTGCCAGCAGCTTAGGGCCTCTAGCGGGAGGGCGGTACGAGCAGTACTTC | CASSLGPLAGGRYEQYF | TRBD2 | TRBJ2-7 | once | TRBV7-2
TGTGCCAGCAGTTTACGGCCAGGAGAGCAGTACTTC | CASSLRPGEQYF | NA | TRBJ2-7 | NA | TRBV27
TGTGCCAGCAGCTTAGGGGCCCCAGGACTGAACACTGAAGCTTTCTTT | CASSLGAPGLNTEAFF | NA | TRBJ1-1 | NA | TRBV7-2
TGCAGCGTTGAGTTTCCCGGGGAGCTGTTTTTT | CSVEFPGELFF | NA | TRBJ2-2 | NA | TRBV29-1
TGTGCCAGCAGTCCCGACGGGAACAATCAGCCCCAGCATTTT | CASSPDGNNQPQHF | NA | TRBJ1-5 | NA | TRBV2
TGTGCCAGCAGTTCGGACGGGTGGGGTTATGAAAAACTGTTTTTT | CASSSDGWGYEKLFF | NA | TRBJ1-4 | NA | TRBV6-5
TGTGCCAGCAGTGCAGGGCTAGCGGGGGCCACAGATACGCAGTATTTT | CASSAGLAGATDTQYF | TRBD2 | TRBJ2-3 | NA | TRBV2
TGCGCCAGCAGCCATGGACAATATAATTCACCCCTCCACTTT | CASSHGQYNSPLHF | NA | TRBJ1-6 | NA | TRBV4-1
TGTGCCAGCAGCTCCAGAAGCTCCTACGAGCAGTACTTC | CASSSRSSYEQYF | NA | TRBJ2-7 | NA | TRBV7-8
TGTGCCAGCAGCTTCAGACAGGGGCAGACAGATACGCAGTATTTT | CASSFRQGQTDTQYF | TRBD1 | TRBJ2-3 | NA | TRBV11-2
TGTGCCAGCAGCTTAGGACTAGCGGAGATCTACGAGCAGTACTTC | CASSLGLAEIYEQYF | TRBD2 | TRBJ2-7 | once | TRBV11-2
TGTGCCAGCTCGCCCCGACTAGCGGGGGGGCCCACAGATACGCAGTATTTT | CASSPRLAGGPTDTQYF | TRBD2 | TRBJ2-3 | NA | TRBV18
TGTGCCAGCAGAGGGCCCGGAACACAGGTTTTCTACGGGCAGTACTTC | CASRGPGTQVFYGQYF | NA | TRBJ2-7 | NA | TRBV28
TGTGCCAGCAAGGTTACGTCGGTCCCCACCGGGGAGCTGTTTTTT | CASKVTSVPTGELFF | NA | TRBJ2-2 | NA | TRBV27
TGCGCCAGCAGCCAAGATATCTTCAGCTCCTACAATGAGCAGTTCTTC | CASSQDIFSSYNEQFF | NA | TRBJ2-1 | NA | TRBV4-3
TGCGCCAGCAGCTTGGTGACAGGGGGCACTGAAGCTTTCTTT | CASSLVTGGTEAFF | TRBD1 | TRBJ1-1 | once | TRBV5-1
TGCAGTGCTTCGATCGCCTACGAGCAGTACTTC | CSASIAYEQYF | NA | TRBJ2-7 | NA | TRBV20-1
TGTGCCAGCAGCTTTCTTACAGGGGAAATACGCACCGGGGAGCTGTTTTTT | CASSFLTGEIRTGELFF | TRBD1 | TRBJ2-2 | NA | TRBV11-2
TGTGCCAGCTGTCGGGGAGAAGTATATAATTCACCCCTCCACTTT | CASCRGEVYNSPLHF | NA | TRBJ1-6 | NA | TRBV6-1
TGCGCCAGCAGCTTAGCGACAGTGAATTCACCCCTCCACTTT | CASSLATVNSPLHF | NA | TRBJ1-6 | NA | TRBV5-1
TGTGCCAGCAGTTGGGGGCCACAGAACTACGAGCAGTACTTC | CASSWGPQNYEQYF | NA | TRBJ2-7 | NA | TRBV2
TGTGCCAGTAGTATAGAGGGGGCGGTCGGCAATCAGCCCCAGCATTTT | CASSIEGAVGNQPQHF | NA | TRBJ1-5 | NA | TRBV19
TGTGCCAGCAGCTTAGGAGCCACCGGGGAGCTGTTTTTT | CASSLGATGELFF | NA | TRBJ2-2 | NA | TRBV5-4